The 22 T cell receptor beta chains given below trace back to one sample, sequenced in a study of T-cell reconstitution after alpha-beta-depleted transplantation in children. Unique molecular identifiers were incorporated into the prepared TCRbeta library. Each CDR3 protein gets one entry after TCRdb re-called the PCR reads with MiXCR. Among approximately 97,000 distinct CDR3 sequences listed, approximately 8% were seen once. This specimen consisted of PBMCs, obtained before TCRalphabeta/CD19-depleted stem cell transplant. The receptors originated from a boy between 2 and 10 years old with acute lymphoblastic leukemia, due to receive a stem cell transplant.

In this sample, this clonotype turned up many times. The V gene is TRBV20-1, the J gene TRBJ1-1; D unclear. The CDR3 has 11 amino acids. V was trimmed by 5 bases and J by 4 bases, leaving 8 bases between them. CDR1 is DFQATT and CDR2 is SNEGSKA in the germline V gene (reference sequence). In nucleotides, the CDR3 is TGCAGTGCTGTATGGACCACTGAAGCTTTCTTT. This gives the protein CSAVWTTEAFF.

This clonotype came up many times. This chain joins TRBV21-1 and TRBJ2-4; the table's D call TRBD1 went unverified against the DNA. TRBV21-1 counts as a pseudogene. There are 12 residues in the CDR3. The DNA for the CDR3 is TGTGCCAGCAGCAAACAGGGGAACATTCAGTACTTC. It translates to CASSKQGNIQYF.

V gene TRBV6-1 combines with J gene TRBJ1-2; D gene ambiguous. This CDR3 has 16 amino acids. Between the trimmed V and J ends, which lost 7 bases and 7 bases, there was a span of 25 bases. Germline V CDR1 and CDR2: MNHNS, SASEGT. The CDR3 region is CASNPSGPGGFSGYTF. CDR3 in DNA: TGTGCCAGCAACCCCAGCGGGCCAGGAGGGTTCAGTGGCTACACCTTC.

Regarding this clonotype: The CDR3 carries no conserved terminal phenylalanine or tryptophan, so it likely arises from a read error. Because the CDR3's place on the DNA is in doubt, the DNA is left out and the CDR3 is given as listed by TCRdb. V gene TRBV25-1 combines with J gene TRBJ2-5. Germline-derived CDR1 and CDR2 are MGHDK and SYGVNS. The CDR3 is 11 residues long, ends included. CDR3 loop: CASQVGKTQYC.

This clonotype was seen more than once but under ten times. This sequence joins TRBV6-1 and TRBJ2-7; 9 bases map to TRBD2. The germline V gene has CDR1 MNHNS and CDR2 SASEGT. This CDR3 has 16 amino acids. V gave up 4 bases and J gave up 0 bases; unmatched junction bases: 7. For the CDR3, the DNA is TGTGCCAGCAGTGTAAGGACTAGCGATTCCTCCTACGAGCAGTACTTC. This sequence encodes CASSVRTSDSSYEQYF.

The J gene is TRBJ2-1, the V gene TRBV11-3; D unclear. Germline V lookup: CDR1 SGHNT, CDR2 YENEEA. The CDR3 runs to 13 residues. V lost 0 bases to trimming and J lost 10 bases, with 10 bases between them. CDR3 region: CASSLDRRGEQFF. CDR3 bases: TGTGCCAGCAGCTTAGATCGGCGTGGAGAGCAGTTCTTC. Full variable domain (remainder filled in from reference TRBV11-3 and TRBJ2-1): EAGVVQSPRYKIIEKKQPVAFWCNPISGHNTLYWYLQNLGQGPELLIRYENEEAVDDSQLPKDRFSAERLKGVDSTLKIQPAELGDSAVYLCASSLDRRGEQFFGPGTRLTVL.

There are many counts of this clonotype. The V call is TRBV10-1, the J call TRBJ2-1; D is possibly TRBD1 or TRBD2 (6 bases each). V was cut by 10 bases and J by 6 bases, with 16 bases left in between. CDR3 length: 13 amino acids. Germline V gene lookup returns CDR1 WNHNN and CDR2 SYGVQD (reference sequence). CDR3 sequence: CATNPGAGNEQFF. CDR3 coding DNA: TGCGCCACCAACCCGGGGGCCGGCAATGAGCAGTTCTTC.

The chain recombines TRBV28 with TRBJ1-4; D gene uncertain. V dropped 9 bases and J dropped 7 bases, with 18 bases sitting between them. CDR3 length: 14 residues. Germline V gives CDR1 MDHEN, CDR2 SYDVKM. In nucleotides, the CDR3 is TGTGCCAGTACACACATGGCCCCGACTGAAAAACTGTTTTTT. It specifies CASTHMAPTEKLFF.

This clonotype was seen many times. The chain recombines TRBV5-1 with TRBJ1-1; D is unresolved. V lost 3 bases and J 0 bases, leaving 9 bases between the germline ends. The CDR3 is 14 residues long. Per germline, CDR1 SGHRS and CDR2 YFSETQ. The CDR3 region is CASSSVRLNTEAFF. Written as DNA, the CDR3 is TGCGCCAGCAGCTCAGTAAGGCTGAACACTGAAGCTTTCTTT.

The chain is built from TRBV3-1 and TRBJ1-4; tentative D call: TRBD1 (5 bases). This CDR3 has 14 amino acids. Germline V gene data show CDR1 as LGHDT and CDR2 as YNNKEL (reference sequence). V lost 4 bases to trimming and J lost 8 bases, with 14 bases between them. CDR3 amino acids: CASSPTVSGEKLFF. The CDR3 coding sequence is TGTGCCAGCAGCCCGACAGTGAGTGGAGAAAAACTGTTTTTT.

Ten or more counts support this clonotype. V gene TRBV27 combines with J gene TRBJ2-1; TRBD1 agrees at 10 bases. This CDR3 has 14 amino acids. Unmatched junction bases numbered 4, after V lost 6 bases and J lost 5 bases. Germline V gives CDR1 MNHEY, CDR2 SMNVEV (reference sequence). CDR3 sequence (DNA): TGTGCCAGCAGCTGGGGGACAGGGGACAATGAGCAGTTCTTC. It translates to CASSWGTGDNEQFF.

This clonotype was recorded many times. V usage is TRBV20-1 and J usage is TRBJ1-2; the D is unclear. The V end was cut by 6 bases, the J end by 7 bases, with 21 bases between. Germline V gene data show CDR1 as DFQATT and CDR2 as SNEGSKA (reference sequence). This CDR3 spans 14 amino acids. The CDR3 DNA follows: TGCAGTGCCTCCCTTGGACCGGGTGATGTTGGCTACACCTTC. This codes for CSASLGPGDVGYTF.

V usage is TRBV3-1 and J usage is TRBJ2-7, with D possibly matching TRBD2 (5 bases). Per germline, CDR1 LGHDT and CDR2 YNNKEL (reference sequence). The V end was cut by 4 bases, the J end by 6 bases, with 7 bases between. The CDR3 extends over 11 amino acids. CDR3 sequence reads: CASSRRSEQYF. The CDR3, as DNA: TGTGCCAGCAGCCGGAGGTCCGAGCAGTACTTC.

The chain is built from TRBV9 and TRBJ2-3; D remains unclear. The CDR3 loop spans 15 amino acids. CDR1 is SGDLS, CDR2 YYNGEE, per germline. Trimming took off 4 bases at V and 5 bases at J, with 17 bases between the two ends. The CDR3 reads CASSPFGSRRDTQYF. DNA of the CDR3: TGTGCCAGCAGCCCATTTGGGTCCAGAAGAGATACGCAGTATTTT.

Points on this clonotype: A junction end diverges from the germline sequence, so it may reflect a read error. This chain links TRBV2 with TRBJ2-6; D tentatively reads TRBD1 or TRBD2 (5 bases each). CDR3 size: 13 residues. CDR1 SNHLY and CDR2 FYNNEI come from the germline V gene. This CDR3 reads CASVTGGGNVLTF. DNA of the CDR3: TGTGCCAGCGTTACAGGTGGGGGCAACGTCCTGACTTTC.

This clonotype was counted only a few times. V usage is TRBV24-1 and J usage is TRBJ1-6; weak D call: TRBD1 (5 bases). In germline, CDR1 is KGHDR, CDR2 SFDVKD. With 2 bases removed from V and 5 bases from J, the gap between germline ends came to 9 bases. This CDR3 has 15 amino acids. The CDR3 sequence is CATSDSAQDNSPLHF. The CDR3 bases are TGTGCCACCAGTGATTCTGCACAGGATAATTCACCCCTCCACTTT.

This clonotype was recorded many times. CDR3 protein: CASGQDYNTDTQYF. CDR3 bases: TGTGCCAGCGGTCAGGACTACAACACAGATACGCAGTATTTT. The chain combines TRBV6-2 or TRBV6-3 with TRBJ2-3; D may be TRBD2 (6 bases). Trimming took 8 bases from V and 2 from J, leaving 14 bases between them. Looked up from germline, CDR1 is MNHEY and CDR2 is SVGEGT. CDR3 length equals 14 residues.

The V gene is TRBV6-1, the J gene TRBJ2-7, with 8 bases identical to TRBD1. Per germline, CDR1 MNHNS and CDR2 SASEGT. The ends lost 6 bases at V and 3 bases at J; junction bases unmatched: 10. This CDR3 region has 15 residues. The DNA for the CDR3 is TGTGCCAGCAGGTCGGGACAGGCGCGTCTCTACGAGCAGTACTTC. It translates to CASRSGQARLYEQYF.

This clonotype showed up many times. This chain joins TRBV20-1 and TRBJ2-3; 8 nucleotides match TRBD2. CDR1 DFQATT and CDR2 SNEGSKA come from the germline V gene (reference sequence). V lost 2 bases and J lost 3; bases outside the gene matches: 4. The CDR3 is made up of 14 amino acids. Here the CDR3 reads CSARLAGNTDTQYF. The CDR3 DNA reads as TGCAGTGCTAGACTAGCGGGTAATACAGATACGCAGTATTTT.

Of note for this clonotype: A read error may be the cause here, since a much bigger clone is one base away. V is TRBV7-2 and J is TRBJ1-2; a possible D gene is TRBD1 (5 bases). This CDR3 spans 15 amino acids. Trimming cost V 2 bases and J 3 bases, with 13 bases left between them. Germline V gene lookup returns CDR1 SGHTA and CDR2 FQGNSA. Here the CDR3 reads CASSLQARGDYGYTF. The CDR3 DNA sequence: TGTGCCAGCAGCTTACAGGCAAGGGGTGACTATGGCTACACCTTC. Based on the CDR3 plus reference TRBV7-2 and TRBJ1-2, the full variable domain is GAGVSQSPSNKVTEKGKDVELRCDPISGHTALYWYRQSLGQGLEFLIYFQGNSAPDKSGLPSDRFSAERTGGSVSTLTIQRTQQEDSAVYLCASSLQARGDYGYTFGSGTRLTVV.

This clonotype has a count of ten or more. The gene calls are TRBV20-1 and TRBJ2-7; D tentatively fits TRBD1 or TRBD2 (7 bases each). The ends were cut back, 6 bases at V and 7 bases at J, with 22 bases in the middle. The CDR3 has 14 residues. Germline V gives CDR1 DFQATT, CDR2 SNEGSKA (reference sequence). The chain's CDR3 is CSARRGGGNGEQYF. The CDR3 DNA is TGCAGTGCCCGCAGGGGGGGAGGGAATGGGGAGCAGTACTTC.

This clonotype was detected many times. This chain joins TRBV11-2 and TRBJ2-5, with D perhaps matching TRBD2 (6 bases). The germline V and J ends were trimmed by 5 bases and 4 bases, with 8 bases remaining between them. The CDR3 totals 12 residues. CDR1 SGHAT and CDR2 FQNNGV come from the germline V gene. CDR3 residues: CASSAGLETQYF. CDR3 DNA: TGTGCCAGCAGCGCGGGACTAGAGACCCAGTACTTC.